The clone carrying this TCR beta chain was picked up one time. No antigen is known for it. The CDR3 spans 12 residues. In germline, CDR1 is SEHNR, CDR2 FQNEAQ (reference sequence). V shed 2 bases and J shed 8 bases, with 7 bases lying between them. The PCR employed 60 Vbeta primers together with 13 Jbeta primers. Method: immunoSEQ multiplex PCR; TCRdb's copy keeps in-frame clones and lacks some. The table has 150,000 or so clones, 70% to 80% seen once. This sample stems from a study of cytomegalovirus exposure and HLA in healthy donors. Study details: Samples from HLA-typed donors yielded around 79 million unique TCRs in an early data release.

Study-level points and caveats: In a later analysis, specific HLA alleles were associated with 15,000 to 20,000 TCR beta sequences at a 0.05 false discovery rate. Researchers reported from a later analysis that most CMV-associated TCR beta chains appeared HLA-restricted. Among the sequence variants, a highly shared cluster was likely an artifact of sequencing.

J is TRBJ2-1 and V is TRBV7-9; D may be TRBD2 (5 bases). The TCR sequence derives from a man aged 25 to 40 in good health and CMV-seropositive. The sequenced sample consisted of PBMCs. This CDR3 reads CASSLRGDEQFF. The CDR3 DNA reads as TGTGCCAGCAGCTTACGGGGAGATGAGCAGTTCTTC.